The 28 T cell receptor beta chains reported below all come from one sample, sequenced in a study of blood T cell repertoires in COVID-19. Profiled with immunoSEQ multiplex PCR; TCRdb holds only in-frame clones, not every one. The repertoire holds approximately 210,000 clones, with around 86% as singletons. Sequenced: PBMCs or T cells enriched from blood (not recorded which). The source of these receptors is a man aged 25-45 years in a cohort exposed to, infected with or recovered from COVID-19 (not recorded which).

V usage is TRBV12-3 or TRBV12-4 and J usage is TRBJ1-2; perhaps TRBD1 as D (6 bases). The CDR3 length is 13 residues. V was clipped by 2 bases and J by 4 bases, with 8 bases between them. The CDR3 DNA reads TGTGCCAGCAGTTTAAGGACAGCCTATGGCTACACCTTC. Amino acid sequence: CASSLRTAYGYTF.

The chain joins TRBV10-3 to TRBJ1-2; no clear D. Germline V gene sequence: CDR1 ENHRY, CDR2 SYGVKD. The CDR3 is 13 residues long. CDR3 residues: CGSSKTLNYGYTF. CDR3 DNA: TGTGGTTCTAGCAAGACCCTTAACTATGGCTACACCTTC.

The chain is built from TRBV27 and TRBJ1-1; D is ambiguous. Looked up from germline, CDR1 is MNHEY and CDR2 is SMNVEV (reference sequence). This CDR3 is 15 amino acids long. Trimming stripped 6 bases from V and 3 bases from J, with 17 bases between. DNA of the CDR3: TGTGCCAGCAGCCGTTACCTCTCCGGGGACACTGAAGCTTTCTTT. Its translation: CASSRYLSGDTEAFF.

The V gene is TRBV19, the J gene TRBJ2-7, with 7 positions matching TRBD1. Germline lookup yields CDR1 LNHDA and CDR2 SQIVND (reference sequence). The CDR3 is made up of 18 amino acids. V dropped 5 bases and J dropped 0; count of bases not matched to a gene: 16. The CDR3: CASSFDRDDVSHSYEQYF. CDR3 coding DNA: TGTGCCAGTAGTTTCGACAGGGACGACGTTTCCCACTCCTACGAGCAGTACTTC.

As concerns this clone: One end of the junction does not line up with germline, which may come from a read error. The genes are TRBV4-1 and TRBJ1-2; D may be TRBD1 (5 bases). The germline V gene has CDR1 MGHRA and CDR2 YSYEKL. The length of the CDR3 is 19 residues. The CDR3: CASSHPSKRRGELSLRNPF. The CDR3 nucleotides are TGCGCCAGCAGCCATCCGTCGAAGAGGCGGGGGGAGCTGTCCCTACGCAACCCCTTC.

The rearrangement joins TRBV6-5 to TRBJ2-3; TRBD2 matches 10 bases. After removal of 5 bases from V and 2 bases from J, the junction contained 4 bases not matched to a gene. Per the germline V gene, CDR1 is MNHEY and CDR2 is SVGAGI. CDR3 length: 15 amino acids. Written as DNA, the CDR3 is TGTGCCAGCAGTCCCGGGACTAGCGCCACAGATACGCAGTATTTT. This codes for CASSPGTSATDTQYF.

This rearrangement joins TRBV7-2 to TRBJ2-4; 7 bases fit TRBD1. This CDR3 is 19 amino acids long. Per the germline V gene, CDR1 is SGHTA and CDR2 is FQGNSA. The junction had 12 bases not matched to a gene; V was cut back by 1 base and J by 0 bases. CDR3 sequence (DNA): TGTGCCAGCAGCTTAGTTAAGGGGGCAGGCCTTCTAGCCAAAAACATTCAGTACTTC. It specifies CASSLVKGAGLLAKNIQYF. The complete variable domain, with remaining parts taken from reference TRBV7-2 and TRBJ2-4, reads GAGVSQSPSNKVTEKGKDVELRCDPISGHTALYWYRQSLGQGLEFLIYFQGNSAPDKSGLPSDRFSAERTGGSVSTLTIQRTQQEDSAVYLCASSLVKGAGLLAKNIQYFGAGTRLSVL.

This chain links TRBV19 with TRBJ1-1; tentatively, D is TRBD1 (6 bases). The V gene's germline CDR1 is LNHDA and CDR2 SQIVND (reference sequence). This CDR3 comprises 14 residues. V was cut by 5 bases and J by 6 bases, with 16 bases left in between. The CDR3 reads CASSDGQLTAEAFF. The CDR3 DNA reads as TGTGCCAGTAGTGATGGACAGTTGACGGCTGAAGCTTTCTTT.

The CDR3 is CATSRGGRAQNEQFF. CDR3 coding DNA: TGTGCCACCAGTCGGGGGGGCAGGGCCCAAAATGAGCAGTTCTTC. The J gene is TRBJ2-1, the V gene TRBV24-1; TRBD2 matches at 8 bases. The germline gives CDR1 KGHDR, CDR2 SFDVKD. The CDR3 covers 15 residues. V lost 6 bases and J lost 7; bases outside the gene matches: 10.

The J gene is TRBJ1-6, the V gene TRBV28; TRBD1 might be the D (5 bases). The V end lost 4 bases, the J end lost 4 bases, and 8 bases lay between the germline ends. The CDR3 consists of 14 residues. From germline, CDR1 is MDHEN and CDR2 SYDVKM. CDR3 region: CASSSGGYNSPLHF. CDR3 coding DNA: TGTGCCAGCAGTTCGGGGGGGTATAATTCACCCCTCCACTTT.

This clone has a single count. The chain joins TRBV27 to TRBJ2-7; 9 bases fit TRBD1. The junction had 11 bases not matched to a gene; V was cut back by 6 bases and J by 5 bases. Germline CDR1 reads MNHEY; CDR2 reads SMNVEV (reference sequence). The CDR3 has 15 amino acids. The DNA of the CDR3 is TGTGCCAGCAGCGTTCAGGGGACAGGGATCGACGAGCAGTACTTC. As protein: CASSVQGTGIDEQYF.

The chain combines TRBV2 with TRBJ1-3; D unresolved. Germline loops: CDR1 SNHLY, CDR2 FYNNEI. The CDR3 is 15 amino acids. Trimming removed 7 bases at V and 0 bases at J, with 13 bases between. The CDR3 DNA reads TGTGCCAGCAAGCTATTACTGAGCTCTGGAAACACCATATATTTT. Its protein product is CASKLLLSSGNTIYF.

The chain combines TRBV18 with TRBJ2-7; TRBD2 aligns across 9 bases. CDR3 length equals 16 residues. V lost 0 bases, J lost 4 bases, and 7 bases stayed unmatched. CDR1 is KGHSH, CDR2 LQKENI, per germline. CDR3 amino acids: CASSPPDSGSSYEQYF. The CDR3 DNA follows: TGTGCCAGCTCACCACCGGATAGCGGGAGCTCGTACGAGCAGTACTTC.

V gene TRBV6-5 combines with J gene TRBJ1-2, with a possible D match to TRBD1 (6 bases). This CDR3 has 13 residues. Trimming removed 11 bases from V and 7 bases from J, with 20 bases in between. Germline CDR1 is MNHEY and CDR2 is SVGAGI. The CDR3 DNA reads TGTGCCTCTAAACCCTGGGGGCTGGTTGGCTACACCTTC. Protein product: CASKPWGLVGYTF.

V and J are TRBV5-1 and TRBJ2-7; 16 bases are shared with TRBD2. Germline V CDR1 and CDR2: SGHRS, YFSETQ. This CDR3 spans 16 amino acids. J lost 4 bases, V lost 2 bases, and 3 bases had no gene match. The DNA for the CDR3 is TGCGCCAGCAGCTTCGAGGGACTAGCGGGAGGGTACGAGCAGTACTTC. Encoded protein: CASSFEGLAGGYEQYF. Filled out from reference TRBV5-1 and TRBJ2-7, the complete variable domain reads KAGVTQTPRYLIKTRGQQVTLSCSPISGHRSVSWYQQTPGQGLQFLFEYFSETQRNKGNFPGRFSGRQFSNSRSEMNVSTLELGDSALYLCASSFEGLAGGYEQYFGPGTRLTVT.

The chain combines TRBV7-9 with TRBJ1-2; D remains ambiguous. Germline lookup yields CDR1 SEHNR and CDR2 FQNEAQ (reference sequence). V dropped 4 bases and J dropped 0 bases, with 6 bases sitting between them. The CDR3 is made up of 13 amino acids. Here the CDR3 reads CASSSGSNYGYTF. The CDR3 DNA reads TGTGCCAGCAGCTCGGGGTCTAACTATGGCTACACCTTC.

Turning to this clone: Germline is not matched at one junction end, which may reflect a read error. This chain links TRBV7-7 with TRBJ2-5; 7 bases are a match to TRBD2. CDR3 length: 16 residues. The germline V gene has CDR1 SSHAT and CDR2 FNYEAQ (reference sequence). The CDR3 loop is CASSPFSGTLGETQYF. In DNA, the CDR3 is TGTGCTAGCAGCCCCTTCAGCGGGACCTTGGGAGAGACCCAGTACTTC.

This chain connects TRBV6-5 to TRBJ1-2, with D uncertain. This CDR3 is built from 10 residues. Germline CDR1 and CDR2: MNHEY and SVGAGI. CDR3 region: CAAGFPGYTF. The CDR3 DNA sequence: TGTGCAGCGGGATTTCCTGGCTACACCTTC.

The genes are TRBV28 and TRBJ1-2, with a weak D call TRBD1 (5 bases). Germline CDR1 reads MDHEN; CDR2 reads SYDVKM. Trimming pared 5 bases from V and 4 bases from J, leaving 20 bases between. This CDR3 has 16 amino acids. The CDR3: CASSGVNGGASYGYTF. The DNA of the CDR3 is TGTGCCAGCAGTGGGGTGAATGGCGGGGCGAGCTATGGCTACACCTTC.

This clone has at least ten counts. This chain links TRBV27 with TRBJ2-3; no reliable D call. V shed 4 bases and J shed 5 bases, with 4 bases lying between them. Germline V gene lookup returns CDR1 MNHEY and CDR2 SMNVEV (reference sequence). The CDR3 extends over 11 amino acids. The CDR3 region is CASSYGDTQYF. The CDR3 region has the DNA TGTGCCAGCAGTTACGGAGATACGCAGTATTTT.

The J gene is TRBJ2-7, the V gene TRBV4-3, with 7 bases lining up with TRBD1. Germline values: CDR1 LGHNA, CDR2 YSLEER. Trimming at V came to 1 base and at J to 2 bases, leaving 11 bases not matched to a gene. The CDR3 length is 17 residues. The CDR3: CASSQVGSGQGAYEQYF. CDR3 nucleotide sequence: TGCGCCAGCAGCCAAGTTGGGTCGGGGCAGGGGGCCTACGAGCAGTACTTC.

This clone was detected a few times. The V call is TRBV5-5, the J call TRBJ2-7, with a weak D call TRBD2 (6 bases). The V gene lost 3 bases and the J gene lost 2 bases, with 9 bases spanning the gap. CDR1 is SGHKS, CDR2 YYEKEE, per germline (reference sequence). The CDR3 is 13 residues long. The CDR3 nucleotides are TGTGCCAGCAGCTATTCGGGGGCCTACGAGCAGTACTTC. It translates to CASSYSGAYEQYF.

The genes are TRBV7-2 and TRBJ2-4, with 7 bases aligning to TRBD2. CDR3 length: 14 residues. Looked up from germline, CDR1 is SGHTA and CDR2 is FQGNSA. V lost 5 bases and J lost 8; bases outside the gene matches: 9. CDR3 nucleotides: TGTGCCAGCAGCCCATCTAGCGGAGAGTACATTCAGTACTTC. Its protein product is CASSPSSGEYIQYF.

The chain is built from TRBV6-4 and TRBJ1-4; D is ambiguous. Deletions cut 4 bases from V and 5 bases from J, with 5 bases between. CDR1 MRHNA and CDR2 SNTAGT come from the germline V gene. The CDR3 totals 12 residues. The CDR3 DNA follows: TGTGCCAGCAGTGGGCAGAATGAAAAACTGTTTTTT. Translated: CASSGQNEKLFF.

The chain couples TRBV5-1 to TRBJ2-4, with D possibly matching TRBD1 (6 bases). Germline V gene lookup returns CDR1 SGHRS and CDR2 YFSETQ. Trimming removed 3 bases from V and 6 bases from J, with 22 bases in between. The CDR3 runs 17 residues. In DNA form, the CDR3 reads TGCGCCAGCAGCTCCAACAAATTACAGGGTGCCGGAAACATTCAGTACTTC. This gives the protein CASSSNKLQGAGNIQYF. The full variable domain, its missing parts supplied by reference TRBV5-1 and TRBJ2-4, is KAGVTQTPRYLIKTRGQQVTLSCSPISGHRSVSWYQQTPGQGLQFLFEYFSETQRNKGNFPGRFSGRQFSNSRSEMNVSTLELGDSALYLCASSSNKLQGAGNIQYFGAGTRLSVL.

The chain is built from TRBV9 and TRBJ1-3; D perhaps matches TRBD1 (6 bases). Germline V gene data show CDR1 as SGDLS and CDR2 as YYNGEE. The CDR3 extends over 15 amino acids. Trimming pared 2 bases from V and 4 bases from J, leaving 13 bases between. The CDR3 protein is CASSVSQGLGNTIYF. The CDR3 DNA reads as TGTGCCAGCAGCGTTAGCCAGGGGTTAGGAAACACCATATATTTT.

V gene TRBV7-2 combines with J gene TRBJ1-2; 10 positions match TRBD1. Germline lookup yields CDR1 SGHTA and CDR2 FQGNSA. V lost 5 bases to trimming and J lost 4 bases; unmatched junction nucleotides: 7. The CDR3 extends over 15 amino acids. CDR3: CASSPRQGASYGYTF. CDR3 coding DNA: TGTGCCAGCAGCCCTAGACAGGGGGCAAGCTATGGCTACACCTTC.

The table lists this clone with many counts. The chain has TRBV6-5 and TRBJ1-3; unclear D gene. The V gene lost 8 bases and the J gene lost 2 bases, with 13 bases spanning the gap. The CDR3 extends over 14 amino acids. Germline V gene sequence: CDR1 MNHEY, CDR2 SVGAGI. The CDR3 DNA reads TGTGCCAGCCGCAGGTCGGAGGCTGGAAACACCATATATTTT. This translates into CASRRSEAGNTIYF.